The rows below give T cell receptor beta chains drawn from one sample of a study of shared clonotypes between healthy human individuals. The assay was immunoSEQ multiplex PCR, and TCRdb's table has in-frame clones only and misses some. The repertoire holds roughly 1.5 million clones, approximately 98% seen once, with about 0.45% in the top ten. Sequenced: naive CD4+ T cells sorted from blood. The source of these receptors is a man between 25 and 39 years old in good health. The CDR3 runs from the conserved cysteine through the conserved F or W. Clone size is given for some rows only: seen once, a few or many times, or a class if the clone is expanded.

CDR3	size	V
CASSPRTGGHTEAFF	NA	TRBV6-4
CASSLPAGYDEQFF	NA	TRBV5-4
CASRKGQGQQNQPQHF	NA	TRBV2
CASSGLARTGGHTDTQYF	once	TRBV19
CATGETWETQYF	NA	TRBV10-3
CASSLGRDSYEQYF	NA	TRBV7-9
CASSLGLAGDTYEQYF	NA	TRBV7-8
CASSNVSVGELFF	NA	TRBV7-9
CASSRQGRNTEAFF	NA	TRBV5-4
CASSREIWREGAYNEQFF	NA	TRBV5-1
CAWNRELAKNIQYF	NA	TRBV30
CASSPGTGAYGYTF	NA	TRBV5-1
CASSRPRGLDTEAFF	NA	TRBV6-5
CASSVRQGAIDTQYF	NA	TRBV9
CASSLALNTEAFF	NA	TRBV7-2
CASSSTVPNEKLFF	NA	TRBV4-1
CASSLGSSGSTDTQYF	NA	TRBV7-6
CSAGGRDEQYF	NA	TRBV29-1
CAWRNGLGRYEQYF	NA	TRBV30
CASSQLSGGPYGYGYTF	NA	TRBV27
CASSSSQRSEAFF	NA	TRBV7-2
CASSVAGQGLQETQYF	NA	TRBV9
CASTQGVYEQYF	NA	TRBV28
CASSEGGSDEQFF	NA	TRBV2
CASSFDPVASVGQYF	once	TRBV11-3
CASSFRQGDQPQHF	NA	TRBV5-1
CASSPLIQRDSTDTQYF	NA	TRBV18
CASSPDRESTDTQYF	NA	TRBV5-6
CASSPPRGANEKLFF	NA	TRBV28
CASSFLAGGSGYEQYF	NA	TRBV7-9
CSGTRLAGMPETQYF	NA	TRBV29-1
CASSLDVGNAQFF	NA	TRBV5-1
CASSLRREDTGELFF	NA	TRBV5-5
CASSPAGGLKGETQYF	NA	TRBV19
CASSSGTGVNGYTF	NA	TRBV28
CASSRRGNNEQFF	NA	TRBV19
CASSSLPADTQYF	NA	TRBV5-1
CSVGSAGATKNIQYF	NA	TRBV29-1
CASSRDRSIMNTEAFF	NA	TRBV18
CASSVYEQFF	NA	TRBV6-5
CASSPGGPTQETQYF	NA	TRBV7-8
CASSPMGGHLNEQFF	NA	TRBV5-1
CASSLTTGGPTQYF	NA	TRBV5-4
CASSLGVAPGYF	NA	TRBV5-6
CASSLGGTGNQPQHF	NA	TRBV5-1
CASRHWGDLNYNEQFF	NA	TRBV7-2
CASSRPQGAGGYTF	NA	TRBV5-6
CASQSRDRVQETQYF	NA	TRBV28
CASSFPSLVASGKETQYF	once	TRBV28
CASSEKSGSTEAFF	NA	TRBV2
CASSQEVRAGGRRDTQYF	NA	TRBV14
CAWSEGRGSYEQYF	NA	TRBV30
CAWSVLAYEQYF	NA	TRBV30
CAGGGRHNEQFF	NA	TRBV7-9
CASSPTTGSGYTF	NA	TRBV5-1
CASSLAGGQGIYEQYF	NA	TRBV7-8
CASSITTGGSYEQYF	NA	TRBV19